This T cell receptor (beta chain) was observed in a study of blood T cell repertoires in COVID-19. At the level of the study: COVID-19 samples collected from the United States, Italy and Spain covered acute and convalescent phases. Nucleic acid was either cDNA or gDNA, and it came from T cells, B-cell-depleted T cells, or PBMCs.

In the original analysis: The assay estimated nucleated cells by amplifying reference gene primers. Assay used: immunoSEQ multiplex PCR; TCRdb lists only in-frame clones, some missing. That table furnishes V, J and clone size, whereas the DNA furnished D and trimming. Seen here are around 100,000 clones, roughly nine tenths observed once, and the top ten hold 6% to 6.5%. Trimming took 2 bases from V and 3 from J; bases not matched to a gene: 11. Germline V gene sequence: CDR1 MNHNS, CDR2 SASEGT. The length of the CDR3 is 17 residues. The source of this sequence is a human donor in a cohort sampled during active COVID-19. The specimen was peripheral blood. The V call is TRBV6-1, the J call TRBJ2-7; 9 bases match TRBD1. The CDR3 coding sequence is TGTGCCAGCAGTGAACACTCTCCGGGACAGGGAGGCTACGAGCAGTACTTC. Its translation is CASSEHSPGQGGYEQYF.